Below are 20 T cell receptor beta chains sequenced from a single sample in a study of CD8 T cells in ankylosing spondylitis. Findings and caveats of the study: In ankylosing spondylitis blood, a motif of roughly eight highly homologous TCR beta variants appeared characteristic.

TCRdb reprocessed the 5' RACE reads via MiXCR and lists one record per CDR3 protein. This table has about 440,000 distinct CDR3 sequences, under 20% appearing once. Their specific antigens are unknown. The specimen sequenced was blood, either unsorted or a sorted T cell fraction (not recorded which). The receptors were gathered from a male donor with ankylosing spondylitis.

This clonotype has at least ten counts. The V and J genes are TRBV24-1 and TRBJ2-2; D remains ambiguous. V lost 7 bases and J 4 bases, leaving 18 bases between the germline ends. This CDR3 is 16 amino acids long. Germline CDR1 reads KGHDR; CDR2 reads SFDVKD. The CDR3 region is CATSSPKPGSTGELFF. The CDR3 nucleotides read TGTGCCACCAGCTCCCCAAAACCCGGAAGCACCGGGGAGCTGTTTTTT.

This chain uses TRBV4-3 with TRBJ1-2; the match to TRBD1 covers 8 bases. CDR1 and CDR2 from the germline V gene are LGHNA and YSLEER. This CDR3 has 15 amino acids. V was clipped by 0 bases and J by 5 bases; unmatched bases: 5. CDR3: CASSQEDRDAYGYTF. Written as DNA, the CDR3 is TGCGCCAGCAGCCAAGAGGACAGGGACGCTTATGGCTACACCTTC.

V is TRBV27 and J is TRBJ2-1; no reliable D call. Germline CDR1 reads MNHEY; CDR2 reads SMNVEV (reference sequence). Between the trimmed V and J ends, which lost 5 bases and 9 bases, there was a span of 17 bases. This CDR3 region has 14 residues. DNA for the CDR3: TGTGCCAGCAGTGCCTACGGATCTGGCGCTGAGCAGTTCTTC. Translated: CASSAYGSGAEQFF.

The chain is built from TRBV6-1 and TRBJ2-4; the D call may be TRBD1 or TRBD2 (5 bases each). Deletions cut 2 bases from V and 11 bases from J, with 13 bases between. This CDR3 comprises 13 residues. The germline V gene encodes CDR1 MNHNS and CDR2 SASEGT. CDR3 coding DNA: TGTGCCAGCAGTGAAAGTTCTGGGGGTGTTCAGTACTTC. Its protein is CASSESSGGVQYF.

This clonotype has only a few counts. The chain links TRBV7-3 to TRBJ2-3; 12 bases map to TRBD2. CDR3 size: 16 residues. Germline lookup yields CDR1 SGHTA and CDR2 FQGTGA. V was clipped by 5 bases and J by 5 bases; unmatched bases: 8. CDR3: CASSTTSGSGKDTQYF. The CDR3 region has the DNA TGTGCCAGCAGCACGACTAGCGGGAGTGGTAAAGATACGCAGTATTTT. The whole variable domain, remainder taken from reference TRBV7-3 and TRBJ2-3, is GAGVSQTPSNKVTEKGKYVELRCDPISGHTALYWYRQSLGQGPEFLIYFQGTGAADDSGLPNDRFFAVRPEGSVSTLKIQRTERGDSAVYLCASSTTSGSGKDTQYFGPGTRLTVL.

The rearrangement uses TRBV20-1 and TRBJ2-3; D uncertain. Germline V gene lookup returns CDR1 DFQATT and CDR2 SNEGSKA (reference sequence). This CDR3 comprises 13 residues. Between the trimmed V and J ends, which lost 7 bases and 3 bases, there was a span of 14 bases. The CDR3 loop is CSVWRSETDTQYF. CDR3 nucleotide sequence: TGCAGTGTTTGGCGATCGGAAACAGATACGCAGTATTTT.

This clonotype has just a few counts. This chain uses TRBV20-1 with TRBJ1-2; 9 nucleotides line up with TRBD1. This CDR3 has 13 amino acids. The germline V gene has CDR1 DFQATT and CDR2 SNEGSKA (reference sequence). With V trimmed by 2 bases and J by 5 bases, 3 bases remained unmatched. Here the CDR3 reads CSARTDRGYGYTF. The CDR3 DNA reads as TGCAGTGCTAGAACGGACAGGGGTTATGGCTACACCTTC.

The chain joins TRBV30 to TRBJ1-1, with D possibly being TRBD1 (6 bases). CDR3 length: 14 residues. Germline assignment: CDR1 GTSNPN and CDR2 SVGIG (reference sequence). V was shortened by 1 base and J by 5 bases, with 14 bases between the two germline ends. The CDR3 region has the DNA TGTGCCTGGAGTGCACAGGGTTTTGTAACTGAAGCTTTCTTT. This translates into CAWSAQGFVTEAFF.

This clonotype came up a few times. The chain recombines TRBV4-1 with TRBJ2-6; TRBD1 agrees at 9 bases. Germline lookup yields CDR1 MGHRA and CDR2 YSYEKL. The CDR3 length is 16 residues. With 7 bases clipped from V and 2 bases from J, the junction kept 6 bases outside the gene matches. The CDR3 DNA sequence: TGCGCCAGCACGGCGGGACAGGGAACTGGGGCCAACGTCCTGACTTTC. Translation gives CASTAGQGTGANVLTF.

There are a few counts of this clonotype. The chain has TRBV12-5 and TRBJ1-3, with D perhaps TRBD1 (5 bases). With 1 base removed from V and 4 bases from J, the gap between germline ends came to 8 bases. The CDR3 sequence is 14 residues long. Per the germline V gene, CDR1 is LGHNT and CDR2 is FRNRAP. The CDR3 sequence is CASGLEGRGNTIYF. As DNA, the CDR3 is TGTGCTAGTGGTTTGGAGGGGCGCGGAAACACCATATATTTT.

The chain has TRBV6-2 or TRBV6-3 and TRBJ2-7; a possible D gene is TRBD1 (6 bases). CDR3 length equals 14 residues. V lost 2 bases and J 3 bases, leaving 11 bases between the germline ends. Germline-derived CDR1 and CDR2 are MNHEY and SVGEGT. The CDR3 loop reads CASSYPTGNYEQYF. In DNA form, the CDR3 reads TGTGCCAGCAGTTACCCAACAGGGAACTACGAGCAGTACTTC.

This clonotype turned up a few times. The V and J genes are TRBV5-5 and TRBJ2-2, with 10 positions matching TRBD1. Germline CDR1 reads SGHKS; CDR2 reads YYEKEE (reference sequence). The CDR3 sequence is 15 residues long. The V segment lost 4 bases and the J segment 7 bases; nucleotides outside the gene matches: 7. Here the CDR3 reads CASSPGTGESGELFF. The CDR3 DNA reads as TGTGCCAGCAGCCCCGGGACAGGGGAGAGCGGGGAGCTGTTTTTT.

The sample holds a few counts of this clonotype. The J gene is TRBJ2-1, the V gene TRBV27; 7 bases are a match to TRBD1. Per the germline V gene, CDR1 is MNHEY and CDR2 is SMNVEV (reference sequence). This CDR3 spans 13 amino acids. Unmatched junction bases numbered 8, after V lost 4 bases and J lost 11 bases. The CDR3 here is CASSSPDRVKQFF. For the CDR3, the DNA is TGTGCCAGCAGTTCCCCCGACAGGGTAAAGCAGTTCTTC.

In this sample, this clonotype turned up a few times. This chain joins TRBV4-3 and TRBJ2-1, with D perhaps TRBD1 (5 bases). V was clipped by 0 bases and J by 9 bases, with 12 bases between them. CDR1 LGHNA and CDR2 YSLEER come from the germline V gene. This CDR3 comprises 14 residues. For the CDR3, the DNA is TGCGCCAGCAGCCAAGATGGGCGGCAGGGTGAGCAGTTCTTC. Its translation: CASSQDGRQGEQFF.

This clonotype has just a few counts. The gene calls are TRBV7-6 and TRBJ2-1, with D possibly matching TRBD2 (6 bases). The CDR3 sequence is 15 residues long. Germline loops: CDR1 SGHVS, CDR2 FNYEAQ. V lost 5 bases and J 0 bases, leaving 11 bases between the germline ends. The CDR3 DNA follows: TGTGCCAGCAGCCTAAGTAGCGGCTCCTACAATGAGCAGTTCTTC. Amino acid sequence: CASSLSSGSYNEQFF.

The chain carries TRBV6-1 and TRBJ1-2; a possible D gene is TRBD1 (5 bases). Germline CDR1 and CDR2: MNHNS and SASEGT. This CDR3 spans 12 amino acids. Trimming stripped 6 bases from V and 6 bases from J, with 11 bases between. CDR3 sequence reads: CASRRQLNGYTF. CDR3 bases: TGTGCCAGCAGGAGACAGCTTAATGGCTACACCTTC.

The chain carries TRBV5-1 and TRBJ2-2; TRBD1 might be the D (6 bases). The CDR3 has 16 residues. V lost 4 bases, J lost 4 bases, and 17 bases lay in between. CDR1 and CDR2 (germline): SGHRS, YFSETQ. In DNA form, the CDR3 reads TGCGCCAGCAGCGAAGGGCCCCAGGGGCGCACCGGGGAGCTGTTTTTT. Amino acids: CASSEGPQGRTGELFF.

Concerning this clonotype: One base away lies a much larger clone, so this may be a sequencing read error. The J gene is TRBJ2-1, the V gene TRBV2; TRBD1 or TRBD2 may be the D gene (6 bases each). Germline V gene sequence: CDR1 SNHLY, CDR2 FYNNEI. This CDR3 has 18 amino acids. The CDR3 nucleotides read TGTACCAGCAGTTTTGAGGGGGGCCTCGGGAGCTCCTACAATGAGCAGTTCTTC. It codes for CTSSFEGGLGSSYNEQFF.

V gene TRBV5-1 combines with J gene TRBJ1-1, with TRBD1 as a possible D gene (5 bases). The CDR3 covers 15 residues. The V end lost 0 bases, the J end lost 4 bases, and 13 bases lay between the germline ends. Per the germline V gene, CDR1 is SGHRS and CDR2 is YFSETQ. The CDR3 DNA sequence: TGCGCCAGCAGCTTGGCGAAGACACAGGCCACTGAAGCTTTCTTT. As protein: CASSLAKTQATEAFF.

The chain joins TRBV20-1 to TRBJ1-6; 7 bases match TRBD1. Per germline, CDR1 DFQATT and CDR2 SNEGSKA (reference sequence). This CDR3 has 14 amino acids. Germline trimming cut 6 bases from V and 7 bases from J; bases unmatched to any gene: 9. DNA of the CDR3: TGCAGTGCCTCAAGACAGGGAGGAAATTCACCCCTCCACTTT. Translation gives CSASRQGGNSPLHF.